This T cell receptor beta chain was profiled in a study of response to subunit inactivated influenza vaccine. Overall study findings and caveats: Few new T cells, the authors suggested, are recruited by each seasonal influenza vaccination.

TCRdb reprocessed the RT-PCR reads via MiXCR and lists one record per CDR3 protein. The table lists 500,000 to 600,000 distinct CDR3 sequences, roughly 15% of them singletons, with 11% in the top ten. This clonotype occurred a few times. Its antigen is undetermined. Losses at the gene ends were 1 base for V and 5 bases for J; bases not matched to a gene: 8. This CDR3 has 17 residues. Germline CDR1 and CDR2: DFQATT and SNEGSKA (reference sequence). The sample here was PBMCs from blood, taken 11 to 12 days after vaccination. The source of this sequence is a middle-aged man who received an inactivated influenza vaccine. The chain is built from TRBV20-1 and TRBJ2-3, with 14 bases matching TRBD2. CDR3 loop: CSARGGLAGVSRDTQYF. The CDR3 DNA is TGCAGTGCTAGAGGGGGACTAGCGGGAGTTTCAAGAGATACGCAGTATTTT.